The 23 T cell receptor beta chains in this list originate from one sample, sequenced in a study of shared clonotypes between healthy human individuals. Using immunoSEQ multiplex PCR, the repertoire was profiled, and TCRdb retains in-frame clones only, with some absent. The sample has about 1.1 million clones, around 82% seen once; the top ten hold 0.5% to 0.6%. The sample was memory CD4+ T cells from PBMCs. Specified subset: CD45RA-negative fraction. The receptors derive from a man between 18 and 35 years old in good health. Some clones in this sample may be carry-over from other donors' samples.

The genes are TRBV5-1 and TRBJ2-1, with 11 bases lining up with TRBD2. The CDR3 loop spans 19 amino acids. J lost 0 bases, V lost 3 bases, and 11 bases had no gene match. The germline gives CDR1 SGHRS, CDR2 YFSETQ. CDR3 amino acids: CASSWTTSGRAGSYNEQFF. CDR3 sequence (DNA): TGCGCCAGCAGCTGGACTACTAGCGGGAGAGCTGGCTCCTACAATGAGCAGTTCTTC.

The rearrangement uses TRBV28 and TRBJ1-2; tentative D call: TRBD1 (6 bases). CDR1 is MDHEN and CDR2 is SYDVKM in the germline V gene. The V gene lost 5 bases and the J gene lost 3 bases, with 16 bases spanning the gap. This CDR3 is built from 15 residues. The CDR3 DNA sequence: TGTGCCAGCAGTCCAACCTCGACAGGCTACTATGGCTACACCTTC. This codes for CASSPTSTGYYGYTF.

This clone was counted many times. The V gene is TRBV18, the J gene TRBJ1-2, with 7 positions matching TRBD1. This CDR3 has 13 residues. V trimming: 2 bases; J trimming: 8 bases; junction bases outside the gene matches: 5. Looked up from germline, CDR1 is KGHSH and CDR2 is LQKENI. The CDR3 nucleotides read TGTGCCAGCTCACCAAGGACAGGAGAAGGCTACACCTTC. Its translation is CASSPRTGEGYTF.

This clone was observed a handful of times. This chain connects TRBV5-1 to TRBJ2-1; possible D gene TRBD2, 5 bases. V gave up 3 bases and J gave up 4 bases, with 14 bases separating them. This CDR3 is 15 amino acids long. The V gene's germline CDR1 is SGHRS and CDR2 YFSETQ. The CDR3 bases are TGCGCCAGCAGCTCGGAGGCAGCCCAGTACAATGAGCAGTTCTTC. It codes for CASSSEAAQYNEQFF.

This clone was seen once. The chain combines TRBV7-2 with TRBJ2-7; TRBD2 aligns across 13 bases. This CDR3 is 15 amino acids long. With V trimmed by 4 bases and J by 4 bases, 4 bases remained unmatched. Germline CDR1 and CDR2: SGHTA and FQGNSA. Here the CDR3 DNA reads TGTGCCAGCAGCTACCGACTAGCGGGAGGTTACGAGCAGTACTTC. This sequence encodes CASSYRLAGGYEQYF.

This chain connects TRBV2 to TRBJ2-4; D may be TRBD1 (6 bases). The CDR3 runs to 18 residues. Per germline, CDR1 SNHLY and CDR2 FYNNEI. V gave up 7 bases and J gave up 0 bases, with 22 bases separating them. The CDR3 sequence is CASTPRDTRPLAKNIQYF. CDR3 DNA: TGTGCCAGCACCCCACGGGACACCCGACCGCTAGCCAAAAACATTCAGTACTTC.

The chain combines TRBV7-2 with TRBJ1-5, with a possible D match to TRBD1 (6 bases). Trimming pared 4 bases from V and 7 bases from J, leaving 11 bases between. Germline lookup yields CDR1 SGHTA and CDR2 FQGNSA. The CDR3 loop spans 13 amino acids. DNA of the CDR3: TGTGCCAGCAGCTGGGGGCAGGAACAGCCCCAGCATTTT. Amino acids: CASSWGQEQPQHF. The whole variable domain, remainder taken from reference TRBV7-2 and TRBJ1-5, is GAGVSQSPSNKVTEKGKDVELRCDPISGHTALYWYRQSLGQGLEFLIYFQGNSAPDKSGLPSDRFSAERTGGSVSTLTIQRTQQEDSAVYLCASSWGQEQPQHFGDGTRLSIL.

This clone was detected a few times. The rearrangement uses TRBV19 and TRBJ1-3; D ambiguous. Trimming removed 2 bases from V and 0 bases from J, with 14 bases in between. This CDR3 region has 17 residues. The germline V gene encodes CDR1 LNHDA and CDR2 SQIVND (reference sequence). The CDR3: CASSIFGRPVSGNTIYF. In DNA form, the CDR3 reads TGTGCCAGTAGTATATTCGGCAGGCCCGTCTCTGGAAACACCATATATTTT.

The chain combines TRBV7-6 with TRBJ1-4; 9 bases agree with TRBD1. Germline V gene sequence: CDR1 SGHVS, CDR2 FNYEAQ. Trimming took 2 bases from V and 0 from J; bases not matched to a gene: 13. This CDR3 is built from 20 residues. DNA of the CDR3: TGTGCCAGCAGCTTAACAGGGGGCGCGGGTCAAATCGCAACTAATGAAAAACTGTTTTTT. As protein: CASSLTGGAGQIATNEKLFF.

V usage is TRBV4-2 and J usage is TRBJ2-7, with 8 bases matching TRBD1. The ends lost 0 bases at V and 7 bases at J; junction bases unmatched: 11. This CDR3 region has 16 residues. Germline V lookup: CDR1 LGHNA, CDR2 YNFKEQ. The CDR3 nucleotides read TGTGCCAGCAGCCAAGATGGGGCAGGGGGCTCGGGGGAGCAGTACTTC. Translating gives CASSQDGAGGSGEQYF.

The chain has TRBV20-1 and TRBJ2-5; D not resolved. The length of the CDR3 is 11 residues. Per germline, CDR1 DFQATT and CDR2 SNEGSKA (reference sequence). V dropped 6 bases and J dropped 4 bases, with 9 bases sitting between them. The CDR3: CSASWAETQYF. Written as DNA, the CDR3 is TGCAGTGCGTCTTGGGCAGAGACCCAGTACTTC.

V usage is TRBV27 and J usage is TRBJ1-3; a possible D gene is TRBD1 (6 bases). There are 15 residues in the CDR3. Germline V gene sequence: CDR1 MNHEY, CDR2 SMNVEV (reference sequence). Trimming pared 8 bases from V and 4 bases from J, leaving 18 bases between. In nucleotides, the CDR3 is TGTGCCAGCTCACGGGGCAGGGGACTAGGAAACACCATATATTTT. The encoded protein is CASSRGRGLGNTIYF.

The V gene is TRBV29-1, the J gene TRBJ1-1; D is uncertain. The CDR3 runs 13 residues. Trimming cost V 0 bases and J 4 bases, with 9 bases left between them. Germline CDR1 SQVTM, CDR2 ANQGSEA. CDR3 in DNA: TGCAGCGTTGAAGAGGCAGTTTCCACTGAAGCTTTCTTT. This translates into CSVEEAVSTEAFF.

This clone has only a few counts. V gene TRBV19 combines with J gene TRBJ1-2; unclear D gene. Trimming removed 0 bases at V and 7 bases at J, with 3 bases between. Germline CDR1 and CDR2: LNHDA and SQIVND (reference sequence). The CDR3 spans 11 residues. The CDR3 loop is CASSIDRGYTF. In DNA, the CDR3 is TGTGCCAGTAGTATAGATCGTGGCTACACCTTC.

The CDR3 DNA follows: TGTGCCAGCAGCCTTTGGGGGGACACCGGGGAGCTGTTTTTT. It yields the protein CASSLWGDTGELFF. This chain joins TRBV28 and TRBJ2-2; a possible D gene is TRBD2 (6 bases). Per germline, CDR1 MDHEN and CDR2 SYDVKM. The V and J ends lost 6 bases and 3 bases respectively, with 11 bases between them. The CDR3 length is 14 residues.

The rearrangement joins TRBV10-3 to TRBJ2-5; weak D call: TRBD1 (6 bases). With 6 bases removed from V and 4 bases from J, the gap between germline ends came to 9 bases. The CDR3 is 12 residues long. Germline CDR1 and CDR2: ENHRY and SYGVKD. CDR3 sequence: CAISTGTETQYF. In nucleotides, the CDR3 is TGTGCCATCAGCACAGGGACAGAGACCCAGTACTTC.

CDR3 residues: CSVDGDDYGYTF. The CDR3 DNA follows: TGCAGCGTTGATGGGGATGACTATGGCTACACCTTC. The V gene is TRBV29-1, the J gene TRBJ1-2; no clear D. The CDR3 is made up of 12 amino acids. Germline CDR1 and CDR2: SQVTM and ANQGSEA. Trimming cost V 3 bases and J 3 bases, with 8 bases left between them. The full variable domain, rest sourced from reference TRBV29-1 and TRBJ1-2, is SAVISQKPSRDICQRGTSLTIQCQVDSQVTMMFWYRQQPGQSLTLIATANQGSEATYESGFVIDKFPISRPNLTFSTLTVSNMSPEDSSIYLCSVDGDDYGYTFGSGTRLTVV.

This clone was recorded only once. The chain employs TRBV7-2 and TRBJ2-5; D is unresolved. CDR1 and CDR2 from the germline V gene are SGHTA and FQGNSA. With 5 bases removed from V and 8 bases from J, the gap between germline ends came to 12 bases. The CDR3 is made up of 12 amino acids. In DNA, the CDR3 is TGTGCCAGCAGCCCCACAACCAACACCCAGTACTTC. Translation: CASSPTTNTQYF. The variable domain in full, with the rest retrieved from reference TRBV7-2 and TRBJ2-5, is GAGVSQSPSNKVTEKGKDVELRCDPISGHTALYWYRQSLGQGLEFLIYFQGNSAPDKSGLPSDRFSAERTGGSVSTLTIQRTQQEDSAVYLCASSPTTNTQYFGPGTRLLVL.

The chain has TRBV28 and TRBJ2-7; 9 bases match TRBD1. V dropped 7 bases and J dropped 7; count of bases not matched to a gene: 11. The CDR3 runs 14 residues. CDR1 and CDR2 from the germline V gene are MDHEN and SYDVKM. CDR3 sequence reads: CASIRDRVIGEQYF. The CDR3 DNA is TGTGCCAGCATCCGGGACAGGGTCATAGGGGAGCAGTACTTC.

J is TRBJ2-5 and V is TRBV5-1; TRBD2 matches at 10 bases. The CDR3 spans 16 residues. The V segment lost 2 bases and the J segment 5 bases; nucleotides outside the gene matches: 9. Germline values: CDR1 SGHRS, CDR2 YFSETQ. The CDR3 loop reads CASSLPSGRAAETQYF. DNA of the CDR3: TGCGCCAGCAGCTTACCCAGCGGGAGGGCCGCGGAGACCCAGTACTTC.

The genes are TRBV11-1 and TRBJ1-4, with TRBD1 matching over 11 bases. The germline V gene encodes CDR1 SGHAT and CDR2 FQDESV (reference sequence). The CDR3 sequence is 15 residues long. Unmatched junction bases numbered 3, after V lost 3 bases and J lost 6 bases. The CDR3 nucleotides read TGTGCCAGCAGCTTGGACAGGGGGCTACATGAAAAACTGTTTTTT. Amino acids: CASSLDRGLHEKLFF.

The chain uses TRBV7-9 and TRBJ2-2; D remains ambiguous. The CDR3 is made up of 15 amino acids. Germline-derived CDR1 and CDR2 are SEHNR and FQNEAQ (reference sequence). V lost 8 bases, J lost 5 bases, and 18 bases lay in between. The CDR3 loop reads CASGPQGLFTGELFF. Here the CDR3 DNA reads TGTGCCAGCGGACCGCAAGGCCTTTTTACCGGGGAGCTGTTTTTT.

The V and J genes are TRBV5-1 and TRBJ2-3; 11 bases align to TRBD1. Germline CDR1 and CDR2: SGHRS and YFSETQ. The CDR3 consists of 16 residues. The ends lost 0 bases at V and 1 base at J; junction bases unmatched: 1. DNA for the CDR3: TGCGCCAGCAGCTTGGGGACAGGGGGCCGCACAGATACGCAGTATTTT. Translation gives CASSLGTGGRTDTQYF.